This paragraph covers one T cell receptor (beta chain) sequence. This clone's antigen is unknown. The record has no base qualities; no much larger clone is one base away. The trim is 5 bases for V and 4 bases for J, with a gap of 12 bases between the germline ends. CDR1 MNHEY and CDR2 SVGEGT are derived from the germline V gene. Its CDR3 holds 13 amino acids, cysteine through phenylalanine. The CDR3 DNA has 39 bases and is translated from base 1. Enrolling through a virtual design, the prospective study's participants ranged in age from roughly 18 to 100 years and lived across roughly 24 United States geographic areas. Cohort assignment in the prospective study relied on participant-reported clinical history from a screening survey and a study questionnaire. Exposed participants were defined as having been in contact with someone with a PCR-confirmed or clinician-diagnosed COVID-19 case within 2 weeks of study entry. In the prospective study, whole blood, serum and a nasopharyngeal or oropharyngeal swab were collected from each participant by mobile phlebotomists. Over a roughly 2-month period, participants in the prospective study had the option of providing additional blood draws and questionnaires. Before DNA extraction, prospective study blood samples were shipped either frozen or at room temperature.

TCRbeta CDR3 regions were amplified from genomic DNA by means of the immunoSEQ Assay, a bias-controlled multiplex PCR. Per the original workflow: The number of nucleated cells in each sample was estimated from the amplification of reference gene primers within the assay. Sequence reads were collapsed and filtered to measure the absolute abundance of every unique TCRbeta CDR3 rearrangement. For each sample, productive Simpson clonality was calculated by taking the square root of Simpson's diversity index across productive rearrangements. The clones in this table, taken by TCRdb from immuneACCESS, are in-frame only. Not every clone is retained; where verified, under half of the shortfall comes from an unresolved V gene, and the cause of the rest is unknown. V and J calls and clone size follow that table, whereas D and trimming were derived from the DNA. The sample table shows about 350,000 clones, and about 90% are seen once. The ten largest clones represent under 1.2% of the sample.

The data were taken from a study of blood T cell repertoires in COVID-19 (TCRdb year 2020). As for the study more broadly: The collaborator samples originated in the United States, Italy and Spain and spanned the acute and convalescent phases of COVID-19. The material from the prospective study consisted of cDNA or gDNA derived from T cells, B-cell-depleted T cells, or PBMCs. Deeply sampled blood TCRbeta repertoires from subjects exposed to, actively infected with, or recovered from COVID-19 were included in the dataset. The repertoires were released in a freely available public database intended as a resource for research on the immune response to SARS-CoV-2. The samples were drawn from the first 160 participants of the ongoing ImmuneRACE study and from 1,254 subjects provided by 6 global collaborators. Sample metadata almost always included a de-identified subject ID, COVID-19 status, age in years and sex. Where HLA class I and class II types were available, the types were taken from metadata supplied by the sample provider, not from assay-based typing. The study at large found these results: The quantity of clinical and demographic metadata differed by source and by participant and was supplied without curation.

Specimen: PBMCs or T cells enriched from blood (not recorded which). The receptor was derived from a woman aged 25 to 39 who had been exposed to COVID-19. The V and J genes are TRBV6-2 or TRBV6-3 and TRBJ2-7, with the D gene uncertain. The base sequence is TGTGCCAGCAGTCCCACGAGAGGATACGAGCAGTACTTC. It translates as CASSPTRGYEQYF.